Below, 10 T cell receptor beta chains from the same sample are listed, as sequenced in a study of blood T cell repertoires in COVID-19. Profiling relied on immunoSEQ multiplex PCR, and the TCRdb table lists in-frame clones only, not all of them. Here the sample spans about 200,000 clones, roughly 88% being singletons. Sequenced sample: peripheral blood. All receptors come from a man in his fifties with COVID-19, enrolled during active disease.

The chain employs TRBV19 and TRBJ1-6; D uncertain. Germline lookup yields CDR1 LNHDA and CDR2 SQIVND (reference sequence). CDR3 length: 16 residues. V shed 8 bases and J shed 0 bases, with 14 bases lying between them. CDR3 sequence: CASRRESSSYNSPLHF. In DNA form, the CDR3 reads TGTGCCAGTCGTAGGGAGTCGAGCTCCTATAATTCACCCCTCCACTTT. Combining the CDR3 with reference TRBV19 and TRBJ1-6 gives the whole variable domain DGGITQSPKYLFRKEGQNVTLSCEQNLNHDAMYWYRQDPGQGLRLIYYSQIVNDFQKGDIAEGYSVSREKKESFPLTVTSAQKNPTAFYLCASRRESSSYNSPLHFGNGTRLTVT.

This rearrangement joins TRBV7-9 to TRBJ2-5; TRBD2 might be the D (5 bases). Per germline, CDR1 SEHNR and CDR2 FQNEAQ (reference sequence). This CDR3 contains 13 residues. Between the trimmed V and J ends, which lost 5 bases and 2 bases, there was a span of 9 bases. The DNA of the CDR3 is TGTGCCAGCAGCCAACTAGTACAAGAGACCCAGTACTTC. Translating it yields CASSQLVQETQYF.

V and J are TRBV29-1 and TRBJ2-2; 8 bases match TRBD2. From germline, CDR1 is SQVTM and CDR2 ANQGSEA. V shed 6 bases and J 6 bases; nucleotides not matched to a gene: 12. This CDR3 is built from 15 residues. The CDR3 region has the DNA TGCAGCGTCGGGATGGTTAGCGGGATTGCCGGGGAGCTGTTTTTT. As protein: CSVGMVSGIAGELFF.

This clone was found once. This chain connects TRBV19 to TRBJ1-5; 7 bases fit TRBD1. This CDR3 is built from 15 residues. V shed 7 bases and J 0 bases; nucleotides not matched to a gene: 6. Germline-derived CDR1 and CDR2 are LNHDA and SQIVND (reference sequence). In DNA form, the CDR3 reads TGTGCCAGTAACCCGACAGGGAATAGCAATCAGCCCCAGCATTTT. Protein: CASNPTGNSNQPQHF.

This chain joins TRBV7-3 and TRBJ2-1; no clear D gene. V lost 0 bases to trimming and J lost 4 bases, with 10 bases between them. The CDR3 loop spans 15 amino acids. Per germline, CDR1 SGHTA and CDR2 FQGTGA. The CDR3 here is CASSLTRSNYNEQFF. The CDR3, as DNA: TGTGCCAGCAGCTTAACGCGATCGAATTACAATGAGCAGTTCTTC.

This chain links TRBV13 with TRBJ2-1; a possible D gene is TRBD2 (5 bases). The germline V gene encodes CDR1 PRHDT and CDR2 FYEKMQ (reference sequence). CDR3 length: 15 amino acids. With 2 bases removed from V and 0 bases from J, the gap between germline ends came to 8 bases. Here the CDR3 DNA reads TGTGCCAGCAGCTTACGACGGGGCTCCTACAATGAGCAGTTCTTC. As protein: CASSLRRGSYNEQFF.

The chain combines TRBV30 with TRBJ2-7; TRBD2 matches 11 bases. Trimming removed 1 base from V and 0 bases from J; junction bases left unmatched: 5. The CDR3 spans 16 residues. Germline V CDR1 and CDR2: GTSNPN, SVGIG (reference sequence). CDR3 sequence reads: CAWSGDTSGSSYEQYF. CDR3 DNA: TGTGCCTGGAGTGGGGACACTAGCGGGAGCTCCTACGAGCAGTACTTC.

This chain uses TRBV7-2 with TRBJ1-1; a weak D match, TRBD1 (6 bases). The length of the CDR3 is 17 residues. V lost 2 bases and J lost 4, with 20 bases in between. The germline gives CDR1 SGHTA, CDR2 FQGNSA. CDR3 region: CASSLNGQGMWGTEAFF. The CDR3 bases are TGTGCCAGCAGCTTAAATGGGCAGGGGATGTGGGGCACTGAAGCTTTCTTT.

This clone was found once. Germline is not matched at one junction end, which may reflect a read error. The CDR3 nucleotides read TGCGCCAGCAGCCAATATAGCGGGGGGCCTATTTTCTTC. Its protein product is CASSQYSGGPIFF. The V call is TRBV4-3, the J call TRBJ2-7; 10 nucleotides agree with TRBD2. From germline, CDR1 is LGHNA and CDR2 YSLEER. CDR3 length equals 13 residues.

The rearrangement links TRBV15 to TRBJ2-3, with 10 bases fitting TRBD2. The CDR3 loop spans 16 amino acids. V was clipped by 5 bases and J by 3 bases; unmatched bases: 8. The germline V gene has CDR1 LNHNV and CDR2 YYDKDF (reference sequence). This CDR3 reads CATSFAGTSVTDTQYF. The CDR3 bases are TGTGCCACCAGCTTTGCCGGGACTAGCGTGACAGATACGCAGTATTTT.